The present T cell receptor (beta chain) was sequenced within a study of T cell responses to AZD1222 COVID-19 vaccine. Study-level findings and limits: In a largely white British group with more females than males, clonal diversity was possibly underestimated.

TCRdb's table, derived via immunoSEQ multiplex PCR, lists solely in-frame clones and lacks some. The data hold roughly 110,000 clones, with 90% observed a single time. In regard to this clone: Its antigen is unknown.

Germline V lookup: CDR1 SGHTA, CDR2 FQGTGA. The CDR3 is 14 amino acids. The V end lost 5 bases, the J end lost 1 base, and 9 bases lay between the germline ends. The source is an adult who received the AZD1222 COVID-19 vaccine. This specimen was peripheral blood, taken 28 days after the second AZD1222 dose. This chain connects TRBV7-3 to TRBJ2-4, with D maybe TRBD2 (6 bases). CDR3 DNA: TGTGCCAGCAGCACAGGAGGGGCCAAAAACATTCAGTACTTC. Amino acids: CASSTGGAKNIQYF. The full variable domain, completed using reference TRBV7-3 and TRBJ2-4, is GAGVSQTPSNKVTEKGKYVELRCDPISGHTALYWYRQSLGQGPEFLIYFQGTGAADDSGLPNDRFFAVRPEGSVSTLKIQRTERGDSAVYLCASSTGGAKNIQYFGAGTRLSVL.